These T cell receptor beta chains were read from a single sample in a study of cytomegalovirus exposure and HLA in healthy donors. Generated by immunoSEQ multiplex PCR, the TCRdb table keeps only in-frame clones and is missing some. The data contain some 120,000 clones, over 75% of them singletons. What was sequenced was PBMCs. These receptors all stem from a man in his late teens or twenties in good health and CMV-seropositive. Each CDR3 is given with its conserved first and last residue. D genes are given only for firm matches. Rows may omit the clone size; those that give it use once, few, many or a size class.

j_gene: TRBJ2-3
abundance: NA
d_gene: NA
v_gene: TRBV29-1
len: 12
CDR3aa: CSVSESTDTQYF
CDR3nt: TGCAGCGTATCAGAAAGCACAGATACGCAGTATTTT

j_gene: TRBJ2-3
abundance: NA
d_gene: TRBD1
v_gene: TRBV2
len: 16
CDR3aa: CASSGTGTDYTDTQYF
CDR3nt: TGTGCCAGCAGCGGGACCGGGACAGATTACACAGATACGCAGTATTTT

j_gene: TRBJ2-3
abundance: NA
d_gene: NA
v_gene: TRBV9
len: 12
CDR3aa: CASSPSTDTQYF
CDR3nt: TGTGCCAGCAGCCCGAGCACAGATACGCAGTATTTT

j_gene: TRBJ1-1
abundance: NA
d_gene: NA
v_gene: TRBV27
len: 13
CDR3aa: CASSLQANTEAFF
CDR3nt: TGTGCCAGCAGTTTACAGGCCAACACTGAAGCTTTCTTT

j_gene: TRBJ2-5
abundance: NA
d_gene: TRBD2
v_gene: TRBV7-2
len: 16
CDR3aa: CASSTSSGSRQETQYF
CDR3nt: TGTGCCAGCAGCACCTCTAGCGGGAGTAGGCAAGAGACCCAGTACTTC

j_gene: TRBJ1-1
abundance: once
d_gene: TRBD1
v_gene: TRBV4-1
len: 14
CDR3aa: CASSLGQGPTEAFF
CDR3nt: TGCGCCAGCAGCCTCGGACAGGGTCCGACTGAAGCTTTCTTT

j_gene: TRBJ1-2
abundance: once
d_gene: NA
v_gene: TRBV19
len: 14
CDR3aa: CASSSKTGTSGYTF
CDR3nt: TGTGCCAGTAGTTCAAAGACAGGAACCAGTGGCTACACCTTC

j_gene: TRBJ2-7
abundance: few
d_gene: NA
v_gene: TRBV7-3
len: 14
CDR3aa: CASSLSGPAYEQYF
CDR3nt: TGTGCCAGCAGCTTAAGTGGTCCAGCCTACGAGCAGTACTTC

j_gene: TRBJ1-3
abundance: NA
d_gene: NA
v_gene: TRBV19
len: 15
CDR3aa: CASGPGRGHGNTIYF
CDR3nt: TGTGCCAGTGGACCCGGCAGGGGACATGGAAACACCATATATTTT

j_gene: TRBJ1-1
abundance: NA
d_gene: NA
v_gene: TRBV5-1
len: 15
CDR3aa: CASSLAPQTNTEAFF
CDR3nt: TGCGCCAGCAGCTTGGCCCCACAGACGAACACTGAAGCTTTCTTT

j_gene: TRBJ2-1
abundance: NA
d_gene: NA
v_gene: TRBV18
len: 16
CDR3aa: CASSPQLGGHYNEQFF
CDR3nt: TGTGCCAGCTCACCTCAACTCGGGGGGCACTACAATGAGCAGTTCTTC

j_gene: TRBJ2-3
abundance: few
d_gene: NA
v_gene: TRBV27
len: 14
CDR3aa: CASHRLESTDTQYF
CDR3nt: TGTGCCAGCCACCGGCTGGAGAGCACAGATACGCAGTATTTT

j_gene: TRBJ2-6
abundance: NA
d_gene: TRBD2
v_gene: TRBV19
len: 18
CDR3aa: CASSIDPPGGTGANGLTF
CDR3nt: TGTGCCAGTAGTATAGATCCTCCCGGGGGGACCGGGGCCAACGGCCTGACTTTC

j_gene: TRBJ2-5
abundance: few
d_gene: TRBD2
v_gene: TRBV9
len: 16
CDR3aa: CASSAGTSGGGETQYF
CDR3nt: TGTGCCAGCAGCGCGGGGACTAGCGGGGGCGGGGAGACCCAGTACTTC

j_gene: TRBJ2-1
abundance: NA
d_gene: TRBD1
v_gene: TRBV7-6
len: 15
CDR3aa: CASSFGTGGWNEQFF
CDR3nt: TGTGCCAGCAGCTTCGGGACAGGGGGCTGGAATGAGCAGTTCTTC

j_gene: TRBJ1-2
abundance: NA
d_gene: TRBD1
v_gene: TRBV7-6
len: 17
CDR3aa: CASSSGQGNSVPYGYTF
CDR3nt: TGTGCCAGCAGCTCGGGACAGGGGAATTCCGTACCCTATGGCTACACCTTC

j_gene: TRBJ2-1
abundance: NA
d_gene: NA
v_gene: TRBV4-1
len: 13
CDR3aa: CASSLGTYNEQFF
CDR3nt: TGCGCCAGCAGCTTGGGGACTTACAATGAGCAGTTCTTC

j_gene: TRBJ2-7
abundance: NA
d_gene: NA
v_gene: TRBV6-5
len: 16
CDR3aa: CASSYSPDKSSYEQYF
CDR3nt: TGTGCCAGCAGTTACTCTCCGGACAAGAGCTCCTACGAGCAGTACTTC

j_gene: TRBJ2-7
abundance: NA
d_gene: TRBD1
v_gene: TRBV6-5
len: 14
CDR3aa: CASSPPGQVYEQYF
CDR3nt: TGTGCCAGCAGCCCACCGGGACAGGTCTACGAGCAGTACTTC

j_gene: TRBJ2-7
abundance: NA
d_gene: TRBD1
v_gene: TRBV19
len: 15
CDR3aa: CASSPRKGTGIEQYF
CDR3nt: TGTGCCAGTAGTCCTCGGAAGGGGACAGGGATCGAGCAGTACTTC

j_gene: TRBJ2-2
abundance: few
d_gene: TRBD2
v_gene: TRBV19
len: 16
CDR3aa: CASSPSGGSNTGELFF
CDR3nt: TGTGCCAGTAGTCCTAGCGGGGGATCGAACACCGGGGAGCTGTTTTTT

j_gene: TRBJ2-5
abundance: NA
d_gene: NA
v_gene: TRBV18
len: 15
CDR3aa: CASSPPFGGQETQYF
CDR3nt: TGTGCCAGCTCACCACCGTTCGGGGGTCAAGAGACCCAGTACTTC

j_gene: TRBJ2-7
abundance: NA
d_gene: TRBD1
v_gene: TRBV4-1
len: 13
CDR3aa: CASSHLGTGEQYF
CDR3nt: TGCGCCAGCAGCCATTTAGGGACAGGCGAGCAGTACTTC

j_gene: TRBJ1-2
abundance: NA
d_gene: NA
v_gene: TRBV9
len: 13
CDR3aa: CASSVGPISGYTF
CDR3nt: TGTGCCAGCAGCGTAGGCCCAATTAGTGGCTACACCTTC

j_gene: TRBJ2-1
abundance: NA
d_gene: NA
v_gene: TRBV6-5
len: 14
CDR3aa: CASSGGGNYNEQFF
CDR3nt: TGTGCCAGCAGCGGCGGGGGCAATTACAATGAGCAGTTCTTC

j_gene: TRBJ2-1
abundance: NA
d_gene: TRBD2
v_gene: TRBV9
len: 15
CDR3aa: CASSPTSGAPLEQFF
CDR3nt: TGTGCCAGCAGCCCAACTAGCGGCGCCCCTCTAGAGCAGTTCTTC

j_gene: TRBJ2-7
abundance: few
d_gene: TRBD1
v_gene: TRBV30
len: 11
CDR3aa: CAWRSTGAQYF
CDR3nt: TGTGCCTGGAGGTCCACAGGGGCTCAGTACTTC

j_gene: TRBJ2-7
abundance: NA
d_gene: NA
v_gene: TRBV21-1
len: 14
CDR3aa: CASRGQDRTYEQYF
CDR3nt: TGTGCCAGCAGAGGACAGGACCGTACCTACGAGCAGTACTTC

j_gene: TRBJ1-2
abundance: NA
d_gene: TRBD1
v_gene: TRBV11-1
len: 13
CDR3aa: CASSFDRGRGYTF
CDR3nt: TGTGCCAGCAGTTTTGACAGGGGGCGAGGCTACACCTTC

j_gene: TRBJ1-5
abundance: NA
d_gene: NA
v_gene: TRBV6-1
len: 15
CDR3aa: CVSSEDKSSNQPQHF
CDR3nt: TGTGTCAGCAGTGAAGACAAGTCGAGCAATCAGCCCCAGCATTTT

j_gene: TRBJ1-1
abundance: NA
d_gene: NA
v_gene: TRBV7-8
len: 15
CDR3aa: CASSYSGEPNTEAFF
CDR3nt: TGTGCCAGCAGCTATTCCGGGGAGCCGAACACTGAAGCTTTCTTT

j_gene: TRBJ2-1
abundance: NA
d_gene: TRBD2
v_gene: TRBV28
len: 16
CDR3aa: CASKSLAIAGVPGEFF
CDR3nt: TGTGCCAGCAAATCCCTGGCGATAGCGGGGGTCCCGGGGGAGTTCTTC

j_gene: TRBJ2-7
abundance: NA
d_gene: TRBD2
v_gene: TRBV28
len: 15
CDR3aa: CASRGGVPATYEQYF
CDR3nt: TGTGCCAGCAGGGGGGGGGTCCCTGCCACCTACGAGCAGTACTTC

j_gene: TRBJ2-3
abundance: NA
d_gene: TRBD1
v_gene: TRBV5-1
len: 14
CDR3aa: CASSTGQDTDTQYF
CDR3nt: TGCGCCAGCAGCACCGGACAGGACACAGATACGCAGTATTTT

j_gene: TRBJ2-7
abundance: NA
d_gene: NA
v_gene: TRBV29-1
len: 15
CDR3aa: CSVQDNAGRAYEQYF
CDR3nt: TGCAGCGTGCAAGATAACGCGGGACGGGCCTACGAGCAGTACTTC

j_gene: TRBJ2-3
abundance: NA
d_gene: NA
v_gene: TRBV19
len: 15
CDR3aa: CASSIPGHSTDTQYF
CDR3nt: TGTGCCAGTAGTATTCCGGGACACAGCACAGATACGCAGTATTTT

j_gene: TRBJ2-7
abundance: NA
d_gene: NA
v_gene: TRBV10-3
len: 11
CDR3aa: CAIGGYDMQYF
CDR3nt: TGTGCCATCGGGGGCTACGACATGCAGTACTTC

j_gene: TRBJ1-4
abundance: NA
d_gene: NA
v_gene: TRBV6-6
len: 14
CDR3aa: CATLSSATNEKLFF
CDR3nt: TGTGCCACCCTCTCGTCAGCAACTAATGAAAAACTGTTTTTT

j_gene: TRBJ1-2
abundance: NA
d_gene: NA
v_gene: TRBV5-4
len: 14
CDR3aa: CASSSWTDSYGYTF
CDR3nt: TGTGCCAGCAGCTCTTGGACGGACTCCTATGGCTACACCTTC

j_gene: TRBJ1-3
abundance: NA
d_gene: TRBD1
v_gene: TRBV18
len: 19
CDR3aa: CASSSTSRDREGVRNTIYF
CDR3nt: TGTGCCAGCTCATCAACGTCCCGGGACAGGGAAGGTGTTAGAAACACCATATATTTT

j_gene: TRBJ1-3
abundance: NA
d_gene: NA
v_gene: TRBV6-5
len: 15
CDR3aa: CASSYQGSSGNTIYF
CDR3nt: TGTGCCAGCAGTTATCAGGGTAGTTCTGGAAACACCATATATTTT

j_gene: TRBJ1-5
abundance: NA
d_gene: TRBD1
v_gene: TRBV4-2
len: 16
CDR3aa: CASSQSTGVSNQPQHF
CDR3nt: TGTGCCAGCAGCCAATCGACAGGGGTAAGCAATCAGCCCCAGCATTTT

j_gene: TRBJ2-7
abundance: NA
d_gene: TRBD1
v_gene: TRBV5-1
len: 14
CDR3aa: CASSPRDRVYEQYF
CDR3nt: TGCGCCAGCAGCCCACGGGACAGGGTCTACGAGCAGTACTTC

j_gene: TRBJ1-1
abundance: NA
d_gene: TRBD1
v_gene: TRBV19
len: 14
CDR3aa: CASSIVTGGTGAFF
CDR3nt: TGTGCCAGTAGTATAGTGACAGGGGGGACGGGAGCTTTCTTT

j_gene: TRBJ2-1
abundance: NA
d_gene: TRBD2
v_gene: TRBV4-1
len: 20
CDR3aa: CASSQDPAGGYRNQYNEQFF
CDR3nt: TGCGCCAGCAGCCAAGATCCGGCGGGGGGATATCGTAACCAATACAATGAGCAGTTCTTC

j_gene: TRBJ1-1
abundance: NA
d_gene: NA
v_gene: TRBV19
len: 14
CDR3aa: CASITTGLNTEAFF
CDR3nt: TGTGCCAGTATTACCACAGGGCTGAACACTGAAGCTTTCTTT

j_gene: TRBJ2-1
abundance: NA
d_gene: TRBD2
v_gene: TRBV6-6
len: 16
CDR3aa: CASSWSLAGGSNEQFF
CDR3nt: TGTGCCAGCAGTTGGTCCCTAGCGGGGGGAAGCAATGAGCAGTTCTTC

j_gene: TRBJ2-7
abundance: NA
d_gene: TRBD1
v_gene: TRBV6-5
len: 14
CDR3aa: CASSDRTGVNEQYF
CDR3nt: TGTGCCAGCAGTGACCGGACAGGGGTAAACGAGCAGTACTTC

j_gene: TRBJ2-1
abundance: NA
d_gene: TRBD2
v_gene: TRBV4-1
len: 15
CDR3aa: CASSSGLAKNNEQFF
CDR3nt: TGCGCCAGCAGCTCAGGACTAGCGAAGAACAATGAGCAGTTCTTC

j_gene: TRBJ1-6
abundance: NA
d_gene: TRBD1
v_gene: TRBV10-1
len: 15
CDR3aa: CASSPTTGEGSPLHF
CDR3nt: TGCGCCAGCAGTCCAACGACAGGGGAAGGTTCACCCCTCCACTTT

j_gene: TRBJ2-3
abundance: NA
d_gene: TRBD2
v_gene: TRBV5-1
len: 18
CDR3aa: CASSKGTSGGAIQDTQYF
CDR3nt: TGCGCCAGCAGCAAAGGGACTAGCGGGGGGGCAATCCAAGATACGCAGTATTTT

j_gene: TRBJ1-4
abundance: NA
d_gene: NA
v_gene: TRBV5-1
len: 13
CDR3aa: CASSRGTNEKLFF
CDR3nt: TGCGCCAGCAGCAGAGGGACAAATGAAAAACTGTTTTTT

j_gene: TRBJ1-2
abundance: NA
d_gene: NA
v_gene: TRBV18
len: 12
CDR3aa: CASSLTSGGYTF
CDR3nt: TGTGCCAGCTCACTAACGAGTGGTGGCTACACCTTC

j_gene: TRBJ2-7
abundance: once
d_gene: NA
v_gene: TRBV6-5
len: 12
CDR3aa: CASSLQGYEQYF
CDR3nt: TGTGCCAGCAGTCTACAGGGCTACGAGCAGTACTTC

j_gene: TRBJ2-1
abundance: few
d_gene: TRBD2
v_gene: TRBV7-3
len: 15
CDR3aa: CASSLVGSGSNEQFF
CDR3nt: TGTGCCAGCAGCTTAGTGGGTAGCGGGAGTAATGAGCAGTTCTTC